The TCR beta chain described here comes from a study of T cell clonality in common variable immunodeficiency. Sequencing used immunoSEQ multiplex PCR; TCRdb keeps in-frame clones, though not all of them. The sample shows approximately 75,000 clones, none of them appearing just once. This clone was recorded at least ten times. Its antigen remains unidentified. Findings of the study overall: CVID patient heterogeneity limited repertoire-clinical complication correlations. What drives increased CVID clonality needs T cell subpopulation sequencing.

The receptor comes from a person aged 18 to 75 in good health. Sample: peripheral blood mononuclear cells.

The CDR3 protein is CSASSGPLSYEQYF. Incomplete CDR3 DNA: TGCAGTGCTAGTTCGGGTCCCCTCTCCTACGAG. The chain recombines TRBV20-1 with TRBJ2-7; no definite D call. Read coverage stops 3 residues before the CDR3 terminus; the germline J gene supplies the remainder. There are 14 residues in the CDR3. Germline CDR1 and CDR2: DFQATT and SNEGSKA (reference sequence). Trimming took 3 bases from V and 0 from J, leaving 12 bases between them.